This is a list of T cell receptor beta chains from one sample in a study of radiation and T cells in renal cell carcinoma. The table came from immunoSEQ multiplex PCR; TCRdb's copy has only in-frame clones and leaves some out. The sample carries 70,000 to 100,000 clones, 65% to 85% recorded once. Source: blood, taken from a patient whose treatment included radiotherapy and nephrectomy. These receptors all come from a man aged 55-75 years with renal cell carcinoma. Each CDR3 is given with its conserved first and last residue. Fields, in order: V gene, J gene, clone size, D gene, CDR3 protein, CDR3 DNA. D genes are given only for firm matches. Clone size appears in some rows only: once, few, many, or a class for an expanded clone.

V: TRBV4-1
J: TRBJ2-7
size: once
D: .
CDR3: CASSHGPSTGFYEQYF
DNA: TGCGCCAGCAGCCACGGCCCGTCGACAGGATTCTACGAGCAGTACTTC

V: TRBV28
J: TRBJ2-1
size: .
D: TRBD2
CDR3: CASSPLAGGPYEQFF
DNA: TGTGCCAGCAGTCCTCTAGCGGGAGGTCCTTATGAGCAGTTCTTC

V: TRBV7-9
J: TRBJ2-7
size: .
D: .
CDR3: CASSLDREVGEQYF
DNA: TGTGCCAGCAGCTTAGACAGGGAGGTGGGCGAGCAGTACTTC

V: TRBV6-1
J: TRBJ2-1
size: .
D: .
CDR3: CASRYTRDNEQFF
DNA: TGTGCCAGCAGGTACACCAGGGACAATGAGCAGTTCTTC

V: TRBV6-5
J: TRBJ2-7
size: once
D: TRBD1
CDR3: CASSYSLTGFAYEQYF
DNA: TGTGCCAGCAGTTACTCTTTGACAGGGTTCGCCTACGAGCAGTACTTC

V: TRBV4-3
J: TRBJ2-1
size: .
D: .
CDR3: CASSQDDTDYNEQFF
DNA: TGCGCCAGCAGCCAAGATGACACGGACTACAATGAGCAGTTCTTC

V: TRBV19
J: TRBJ2-6
size: .
D: .
CDR3: CAGGVSGANVLTF
DNA: TGTGCCGGAGGGGTATCTGGGGCCAACGTCCTGACTTTC

V: TRBV25-1
J: TRBJ2-7
size: .
D: TRBD1
CDR3: CASRATGSGDEQYF
DNA: TGTGCCAGCAGAGCGACAGGGTCCGGGGACGAGCAGTACTTC

V: TRBV7-6
J: TRBJ1-1
size: .
D: TRBD1
CDR3: CASSMNRGPNTEAFF
DNA: TGTGCCAGCAGCATGAACAGGGGGCCGAACACTGAAGCTTTCTTT

V: TRBV15
J: TRBJ2-7
size: .
D: .
CDR3: CATSARRRHRDREFYEQYF
DNA: TGTGCCACCAGCGCTCGCCGACGACATCGTGACCGAGAGTTCTACGAGCAGTACTTC

V: TRBV30
J: TRBJ2-7
size: .
D: .
CDR3: CAWTFPGSYEQYF
DNA: TGTGCCTGGACATTTCCGGGGTCCTACGAGCAGTACTTC

V: TRBV18
J: TRBJ1-4
size: .
D: .
CDR3: CASSRGSANEKLFF
DNA: TGTGCCAGCTCACGCGGTTCGGCTAATGAAAAACTGTTTTTT